Only a few counts were recorded for the clone carrying this T cell receptor beta chain. Its cognate antigen is unknown. This record belongs to a study of T cell repertoires in cytomegalovirus infection. On the study more broadly: A matching HLA type, together with CMV infection, was signaled by public TCR beta signatures.

TCRdb called the reads again in MiXCR, with one record for every CDR3 protein. This table has 200,000 or so distinct CDR3 sequences, roughly a fifth appearing once. Findings of the study overall: HLA-C-restricted CMV-specific TCR beta clonotypes prevailed in the ex vivo response. CMV carriers having the relevant HLA were flagged by cumulative public TCR beta family frequency.

After removal of 4 bases from V and 1 base from J, the junction contained 6 bases not matched to a gene. Germline CDR1 and CDR2: LNHDA and SQIVND (reference sequence). This CDR3 is built from 18 residues. The sequencing sample was made of PBMCs. The chain couples TRBV19 to TRBJ2-2, with 13 bases that match TRBD2. The receptor was derived from a human donor in good health (CMV status not recorded). Some clones in this sample may be carry-over from other donors' samples. For the CDR3, the DNA is TGTGCCAGTAGTACCCAACGACTAGCGGGAGGGAACACCGGGGAGCTGTTTTTT. This gives the protein CASSTQRLAGGNTGELFF.